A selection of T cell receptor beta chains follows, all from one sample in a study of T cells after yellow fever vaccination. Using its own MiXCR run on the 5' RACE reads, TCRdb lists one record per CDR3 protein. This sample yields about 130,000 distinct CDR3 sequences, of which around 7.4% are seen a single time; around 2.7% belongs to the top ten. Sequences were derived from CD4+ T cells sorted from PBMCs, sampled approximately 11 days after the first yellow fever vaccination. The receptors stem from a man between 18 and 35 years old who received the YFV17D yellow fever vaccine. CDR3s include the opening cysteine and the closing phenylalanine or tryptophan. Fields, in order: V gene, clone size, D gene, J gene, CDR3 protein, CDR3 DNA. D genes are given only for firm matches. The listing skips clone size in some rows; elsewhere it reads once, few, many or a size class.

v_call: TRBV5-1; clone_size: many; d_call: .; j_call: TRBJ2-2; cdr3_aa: CASSSAAGGELFF; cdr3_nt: TGCGCCAGCAGCTCGGCGGCCGGCGGGGAGCTGTTTTTT
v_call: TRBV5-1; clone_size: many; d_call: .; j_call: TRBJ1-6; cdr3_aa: CASSLIMDAPLHF; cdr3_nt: TGCGCCAGCAGCTTGATAATGGATGCACCCCTCCACTTT
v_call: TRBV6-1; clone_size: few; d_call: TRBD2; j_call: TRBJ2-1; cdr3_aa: CASRRTSPYNEQFF; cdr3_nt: TGTGCCAGCAGACGGACTAGTCCGTACAATGAGCAGTTCTTC
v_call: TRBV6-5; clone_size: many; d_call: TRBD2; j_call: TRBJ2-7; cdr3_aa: CASSYSNPRGGYEQYF; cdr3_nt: TGTGCCAGCAGTTACTCGAATCCCCGGGGAGGGTACGAGCAGTACTTC
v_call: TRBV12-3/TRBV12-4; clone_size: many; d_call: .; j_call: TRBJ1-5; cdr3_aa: CASTFGGGQPQHF; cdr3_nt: TGTGCCAGCACTTTTGGAGGGGGTCAGCCCCAGCATTTT
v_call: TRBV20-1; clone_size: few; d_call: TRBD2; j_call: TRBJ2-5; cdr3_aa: CSATGGGGPQETQYF; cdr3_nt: TGCAGTGCCACGGGAGGCGGGGGGCCCCAAGAGACCCAGTACTTC
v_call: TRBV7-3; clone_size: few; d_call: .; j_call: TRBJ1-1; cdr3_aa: CASSATATNTEAFF; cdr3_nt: TGTGCCAGCAGCGCCACTGCCACGAACACTGAAGCTTTCTTT
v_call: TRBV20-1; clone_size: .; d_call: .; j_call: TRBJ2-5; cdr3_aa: CSARAGAKETQYF; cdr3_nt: TGCAGTGCTAGAGCCGGGGCCAAAGAGACCCAGTACTTC
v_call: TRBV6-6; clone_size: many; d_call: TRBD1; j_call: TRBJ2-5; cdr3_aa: CASSRPPTGGETQYF; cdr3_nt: TGTGCCAGCAGCCGGCCACCGACAGGGGGAGAGACCCAGTACTTC
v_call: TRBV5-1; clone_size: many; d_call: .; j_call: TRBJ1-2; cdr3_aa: CASSHNGMVYGYTF; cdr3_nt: TGCGCCAGCAGCCACAACGGAATGGTCTATGGCTACACCTTC
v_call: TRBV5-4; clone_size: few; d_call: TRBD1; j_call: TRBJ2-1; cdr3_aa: CASSADWTGGNEQFF; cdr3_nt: TGTGCCAGCAGCGCGGACTGGACAGGGGGCAATGAGCAGTTCTTC
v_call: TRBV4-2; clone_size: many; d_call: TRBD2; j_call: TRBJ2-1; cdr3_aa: CASSQRLRTSGGHYNEQFF; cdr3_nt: TGTGCCAGCAGCCAACGACTCCGGACTAGCGGGGGCCATTACAATGAGCAGTTCTTC
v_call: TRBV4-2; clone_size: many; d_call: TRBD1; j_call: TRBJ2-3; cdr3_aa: CASSQGDRGRTDTQYF; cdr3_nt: TGTGCCAGCAGCCAAGGGGACAGGGGGCGCACAGATACGCAGTATTTT
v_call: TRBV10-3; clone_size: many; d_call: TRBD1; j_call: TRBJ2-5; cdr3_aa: CAISAAGTGGQETQYF; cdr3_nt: TGTGCCATCAGTGCCGCCGGGACAGGGGGCCAAGAGACCCAGTACTTC
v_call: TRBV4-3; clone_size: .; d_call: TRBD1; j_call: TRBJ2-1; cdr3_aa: CASSQGSVVSTGDEQFF; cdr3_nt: TGCGCCAGCAGCCAGGGATCAGTTGTTTCCACAGGGGATGAGCAGTTCTTC
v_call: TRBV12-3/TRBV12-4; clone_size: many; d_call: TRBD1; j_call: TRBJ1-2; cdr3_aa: CASSSPGQGNYGYTF; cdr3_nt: TGTGCCAGCAGTTCTCCGGGACAGGGTAACTATGGCTACACCTTC
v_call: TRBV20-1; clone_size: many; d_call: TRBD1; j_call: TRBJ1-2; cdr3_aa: CSAPPGQGRNYGYTF; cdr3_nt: TGCAGTGCTCCCCCGGGACAGGGAAGAAACTATGGCTACACCTTC